The 2 T cell receptor beta chains presented below share a single source sample, sequenced in a study of T cell repertoires in cytomegalovirus infection. TCRdb redid the calling of the reads with MiXCR, one entry per CDR3 protein. Here the sample spans about 260,000 distinct CDR3 sequences, about an eighth being singletons. The sample was PBMCs. Source of these receptors: a human donor in good health (CMV status not recorded). Some clones in this sample may be carry-over from other donors' samples.

The CDR3 DNA reads as TGTGCCAGCAGTGAATGGCTAGCGGGAGGTTTTGCAGGTGTTAGGAACACCGGGGAGCTGTTTTTT. As protein: CASSEWLAGGFAGVRNTGELFF. The gene calls are TRBV2 and TRBJ2-2; TRBD2 matches 11 bases. CDR1 and CDR2 from the germline V gene are SNHLY and FYNNEI. CDR3 size: 22 residues. Trimming cost V 2 bases and J 1 base; bases outside gene matches: 18.

This clonotype occurred a few times. The rearrangement joins TRBV15 to TRBJ2-1; 8 bases are a match to TRBD2. Germline V lookup: CDR1 LNHNV, CDR2 YYDKDF (reference sequence). CDR3 length equals 17 residues. J gave up 3 bases and V 0 bases, and 7 bases lay outside the gene matches. CDR3: CATSRDLAGLLYNEQFF. Written as DNA, the CDR3 is TGTGCCACCAGCAGAGATCTAGCGGGTCTTCTCTACAATGAGCAGTTCTTC.